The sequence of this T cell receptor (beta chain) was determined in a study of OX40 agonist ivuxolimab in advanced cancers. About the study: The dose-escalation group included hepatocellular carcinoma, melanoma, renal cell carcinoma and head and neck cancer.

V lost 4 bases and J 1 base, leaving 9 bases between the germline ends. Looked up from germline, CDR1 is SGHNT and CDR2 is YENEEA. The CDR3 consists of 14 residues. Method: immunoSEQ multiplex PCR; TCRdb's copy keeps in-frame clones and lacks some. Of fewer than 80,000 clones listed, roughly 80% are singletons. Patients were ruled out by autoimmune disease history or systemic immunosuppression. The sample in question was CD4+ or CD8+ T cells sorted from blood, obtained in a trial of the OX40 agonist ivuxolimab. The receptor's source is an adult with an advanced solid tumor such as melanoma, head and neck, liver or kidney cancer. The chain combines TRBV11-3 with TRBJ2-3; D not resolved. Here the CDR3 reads CASSSRWGTDTQYF. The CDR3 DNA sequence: TGTGCCAGCAGCTCCCGATGGGGCACAGATACGCAGTATTTT.